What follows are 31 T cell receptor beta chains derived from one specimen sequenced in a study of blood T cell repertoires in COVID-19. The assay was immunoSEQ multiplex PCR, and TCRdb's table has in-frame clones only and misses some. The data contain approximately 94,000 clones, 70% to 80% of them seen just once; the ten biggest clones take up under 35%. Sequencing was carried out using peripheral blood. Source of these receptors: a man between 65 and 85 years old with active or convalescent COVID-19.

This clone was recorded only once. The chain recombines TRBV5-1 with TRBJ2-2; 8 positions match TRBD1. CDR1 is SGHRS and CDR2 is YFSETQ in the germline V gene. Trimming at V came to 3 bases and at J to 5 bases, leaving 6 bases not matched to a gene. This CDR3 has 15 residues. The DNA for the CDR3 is TGCGCCAGCAGCTGGGGACAGGCACAAACCGGGGAGCTGTTTTTT. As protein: CASSWGQAQTGELFF.

The CDR3 region has the DNA TGTGCCAGCAGCTTAGATAGCGGGGGGGCGCCTCGGACCCAGTACTTC. Its protein is CASSLDSGGAPRTQYF. The rearrangement joins TRBV11-2 to TRBJ2-5; 11 nucleotides agree with TRBD2. CDR3 length: 16 residues. The J segment lost 7 bases and the V segment lost 0 bases, leaving 7 bases of the junction unmatched. Germline assignment: CDR1 SGHAT and CDR2 FQNNGV.

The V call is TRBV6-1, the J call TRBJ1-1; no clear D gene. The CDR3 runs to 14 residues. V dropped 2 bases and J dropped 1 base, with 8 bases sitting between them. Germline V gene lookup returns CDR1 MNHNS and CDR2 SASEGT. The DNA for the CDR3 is TGTGCCAGCAGTGAATGGAGGCCGAACACTGAAGCTTTCTTT. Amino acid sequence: CASSEWRPNTEAFF.

The CDR3 DNA follows: TGTGCCTGGAGCCCCGGGGGTCCCCGACAGCCCCAGCATTTT. It specifies CAWSPGGPRQPQHF. This sequence joins TRBV30 and TRBJ1-5, with a tentative D call TRBD1 (5 bases). Trimming stripped 3 bases from V and 7 bases from J, with 16 bases between. The length of the CDR3 is 14 residues. Germline CDR1 GTSNPN, CDR2 SVGIG (reference sequence).

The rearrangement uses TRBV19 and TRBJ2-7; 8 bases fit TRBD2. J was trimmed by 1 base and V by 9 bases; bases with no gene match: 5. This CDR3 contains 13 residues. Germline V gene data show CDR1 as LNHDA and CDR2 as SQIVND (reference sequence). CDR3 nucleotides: TGTGCCAGCTCACTAGCGGAGTCCTACGAGCAGTACTTC. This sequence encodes CASSLAESYEQYF.

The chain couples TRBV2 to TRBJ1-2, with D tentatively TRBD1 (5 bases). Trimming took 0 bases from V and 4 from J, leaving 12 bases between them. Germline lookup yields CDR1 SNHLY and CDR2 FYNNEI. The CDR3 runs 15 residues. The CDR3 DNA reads TGTGCCAGCAGTGAAGCGCTTTCAGGGCGCTATGGCTACACCTTC. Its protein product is CASSEALSGRYGYTF.

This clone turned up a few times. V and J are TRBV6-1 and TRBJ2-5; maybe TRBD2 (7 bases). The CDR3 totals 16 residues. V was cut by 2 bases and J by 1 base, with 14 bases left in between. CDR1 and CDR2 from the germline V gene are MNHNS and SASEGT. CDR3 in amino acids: CASSENGGAFQETQYF. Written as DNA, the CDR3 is TGTGCCAGCAGTGAAAATGGGGGGGCCTTCCAAGAGACCCAGTACTTC.

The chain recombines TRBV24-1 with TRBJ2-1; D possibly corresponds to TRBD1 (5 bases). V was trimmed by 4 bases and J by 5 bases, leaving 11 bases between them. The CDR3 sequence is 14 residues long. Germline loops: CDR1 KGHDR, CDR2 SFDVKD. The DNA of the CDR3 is TGTGCCACCAGTGACCGTACCAGGGACAATGAGCAGTTCTTC. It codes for CATSDRTRDNEQFF.

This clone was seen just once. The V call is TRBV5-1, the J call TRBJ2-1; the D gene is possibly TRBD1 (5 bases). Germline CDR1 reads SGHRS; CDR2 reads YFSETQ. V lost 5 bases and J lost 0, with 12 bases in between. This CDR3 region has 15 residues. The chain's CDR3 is CASRPDSLSYNEQFF. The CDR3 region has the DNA TGCGCCAGCAGACCTGACAGCCTCTCCTACAATGAGCAGTTCTTC.

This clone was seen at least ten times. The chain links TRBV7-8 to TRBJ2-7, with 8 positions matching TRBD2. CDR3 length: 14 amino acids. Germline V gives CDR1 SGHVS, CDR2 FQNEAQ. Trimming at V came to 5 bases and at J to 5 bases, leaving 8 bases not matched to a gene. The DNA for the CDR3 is TGTGCCAGCAGCCTAAGCGGGGGAATCGACGAGCAGTACTTC. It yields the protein CASSLSGGIDEQYF.

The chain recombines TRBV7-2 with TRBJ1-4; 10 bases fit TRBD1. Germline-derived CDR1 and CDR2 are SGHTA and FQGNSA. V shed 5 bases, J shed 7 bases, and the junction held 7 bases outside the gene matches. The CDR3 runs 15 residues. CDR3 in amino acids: CASSPRQGAGEKLFF. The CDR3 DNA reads TGTGCCAGCAGCCCGAGACAGGGGGCGGGTGAAAAACTGTTTTTT.

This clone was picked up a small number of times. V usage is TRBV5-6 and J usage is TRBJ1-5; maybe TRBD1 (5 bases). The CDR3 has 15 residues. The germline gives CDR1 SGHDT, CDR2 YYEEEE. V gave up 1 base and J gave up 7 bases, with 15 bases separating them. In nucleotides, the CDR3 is TGTGCCAGCAGCTTGAAGGGGCTGGGGCGGCAGCCCCAGCATTTT. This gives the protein CASSLKGLGRQPQHF.

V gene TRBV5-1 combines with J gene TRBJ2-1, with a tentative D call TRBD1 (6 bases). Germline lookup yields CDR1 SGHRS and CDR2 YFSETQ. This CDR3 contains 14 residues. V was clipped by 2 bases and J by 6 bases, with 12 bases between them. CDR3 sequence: CASSFSGQTNEQFF. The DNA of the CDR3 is TGCGCCAGCAGCTTTTCGGGACAAACCAATGAGCAGTTCTTC. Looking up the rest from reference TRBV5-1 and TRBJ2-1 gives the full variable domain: KAGVTQTPRYLIKTRGQQVTLSCSPISGHRSVSWYQQTPGQGLQFLFEYFSETQRNKGNFPGRFSGRQFSNSRSEMNVSTLELGDSALYLCASSFSGQTNEQFFGPGTRLTVL.

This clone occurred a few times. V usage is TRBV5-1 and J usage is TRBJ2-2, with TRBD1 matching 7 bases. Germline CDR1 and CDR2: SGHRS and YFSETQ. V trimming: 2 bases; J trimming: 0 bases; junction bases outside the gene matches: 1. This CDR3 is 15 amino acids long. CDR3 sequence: CASSFGQANTGELFF. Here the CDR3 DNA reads TGCGCCAGCAGCTTTGGACAGGCGAACACCGGGGAGCTGTTTTTT.

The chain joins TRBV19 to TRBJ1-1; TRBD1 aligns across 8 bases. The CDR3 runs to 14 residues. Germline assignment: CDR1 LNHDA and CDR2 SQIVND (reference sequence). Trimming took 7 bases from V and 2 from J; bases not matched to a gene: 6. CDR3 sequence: CASTIGQGNTEAFF. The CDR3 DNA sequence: TGTGCCAGTACCATCGGACAGGGCAACACTGAAGCTTTCTTT.

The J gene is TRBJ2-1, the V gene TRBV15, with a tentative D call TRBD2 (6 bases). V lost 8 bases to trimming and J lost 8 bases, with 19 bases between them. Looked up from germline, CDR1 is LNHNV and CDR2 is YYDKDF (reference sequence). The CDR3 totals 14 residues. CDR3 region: CATAIRREWDEQFF. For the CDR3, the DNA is TGTGCCACCGCCATAAGGAGGGAGTGGGATGAGCAGTTCTTC.

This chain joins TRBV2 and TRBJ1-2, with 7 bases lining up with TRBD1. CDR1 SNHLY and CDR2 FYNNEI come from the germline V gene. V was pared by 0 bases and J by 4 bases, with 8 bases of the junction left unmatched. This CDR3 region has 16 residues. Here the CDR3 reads CASSEAATGLGYGYTF. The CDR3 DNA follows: TGTGCCAGCAGTGAAGCCGCGACAGGGCTTGGCTATGGCTACACCTTC. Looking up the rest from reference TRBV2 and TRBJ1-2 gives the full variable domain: EPEVTQTPSHQVTQMGQEVILRCVPISNHLYFYWYRQILGQKVEFLVSFYNNEISEKSEIFDDQFSVERPDGSNFTLKIRSTKLEDSAMYFCASSEAATGLGYGYTFGSGTRLTVV.

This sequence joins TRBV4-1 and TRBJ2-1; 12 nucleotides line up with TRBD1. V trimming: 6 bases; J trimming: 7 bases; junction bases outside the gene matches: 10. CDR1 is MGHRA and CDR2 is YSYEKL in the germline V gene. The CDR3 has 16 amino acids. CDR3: CASRPRGTGGMNEQFF. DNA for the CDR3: TGCGCCAGCAGACCTCGCGGGACAGGGGGCATGAATGAGCAGTTCTTC.

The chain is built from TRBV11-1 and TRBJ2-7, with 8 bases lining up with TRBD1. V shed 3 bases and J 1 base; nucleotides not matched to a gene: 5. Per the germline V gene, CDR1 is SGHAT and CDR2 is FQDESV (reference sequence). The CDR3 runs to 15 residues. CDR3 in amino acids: CASSFGQGTSYEQYF. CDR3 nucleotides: TGTGCCAGCAGCTTCGGACAGGGAACTTCCTACGAGCAGTACTTC.

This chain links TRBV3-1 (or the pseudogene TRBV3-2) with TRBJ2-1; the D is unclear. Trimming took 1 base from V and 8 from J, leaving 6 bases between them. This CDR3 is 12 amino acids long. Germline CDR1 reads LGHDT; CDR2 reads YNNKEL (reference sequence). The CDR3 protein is CASSQAGYEQFF. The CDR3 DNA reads TGTGCCAGCAGCCAAGCCGGGTATGAGCAGTTCTTC.

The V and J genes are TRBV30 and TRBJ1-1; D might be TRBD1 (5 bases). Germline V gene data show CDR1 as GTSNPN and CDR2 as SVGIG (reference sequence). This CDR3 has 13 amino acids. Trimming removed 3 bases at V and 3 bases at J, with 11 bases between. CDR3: CAWSAKGYTEAFF. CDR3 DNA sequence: TGTGCCTGGAGCGCAAAGGGGTACACTGAAGCTTTCTTT.

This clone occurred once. The DNA for the CDR3 is TGTGCCACGGAGGGGGCCAACTCCTACGAGCAGTACTTC. This sequence encodes CATEGANSYEQYF. The V and J genes are TRBV24-1 and TRBJ2-7, with a tentative D call TRBD1 (7 bases). The germline V gene has CDR1 KGHDR and CDR2 SFDVKD. CDR3 length: 13 residues. Trimming took off 10 bases at V and 0 bases at J, with 12 bases between the two ends.

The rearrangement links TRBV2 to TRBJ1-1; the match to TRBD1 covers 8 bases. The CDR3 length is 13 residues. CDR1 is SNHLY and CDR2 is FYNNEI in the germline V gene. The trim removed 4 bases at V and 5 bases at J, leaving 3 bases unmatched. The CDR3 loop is CASSGTGGTEAFF. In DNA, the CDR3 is TGTGCCAGCAGTGGAACAGGGGGAACTGAAGCTTTCTTT.

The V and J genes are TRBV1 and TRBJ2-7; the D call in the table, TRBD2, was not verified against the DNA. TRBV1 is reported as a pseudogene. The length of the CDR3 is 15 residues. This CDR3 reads CTSSKTSGAPYEQYF. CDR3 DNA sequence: TGCACCAGCAGCAAGACTAGCGGGGCCCCCTACGAGCAGTACTTC.

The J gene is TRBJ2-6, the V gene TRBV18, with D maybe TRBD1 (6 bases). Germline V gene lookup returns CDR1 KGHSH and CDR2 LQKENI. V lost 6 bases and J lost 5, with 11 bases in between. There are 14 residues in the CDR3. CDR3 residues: CASSSQGRANVLTF. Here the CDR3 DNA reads TGTGCCAGCTCGTCACAGGGAAGGGCCAACGTCCTGACTTTC.

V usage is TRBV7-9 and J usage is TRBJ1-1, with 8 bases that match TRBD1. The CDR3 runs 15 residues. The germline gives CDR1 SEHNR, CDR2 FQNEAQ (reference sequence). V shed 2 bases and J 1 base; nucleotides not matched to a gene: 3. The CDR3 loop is CASSLSDRGNTEAFF. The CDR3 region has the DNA TGTGCCAGCAGCTTAAGTGACAGGGGGAACACTGAAGCTTTCTTT. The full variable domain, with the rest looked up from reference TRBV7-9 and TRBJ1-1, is DTGVSQNPRHKITKRGQNVTFRCDPISEHNRLYWYRQTLGQGPEFLTYFQNEAQLEKSRLLSDRFSAERPKGSFSTLEIQRTEQGDSAMYLCASSLSDRGNTEAFFGQGTRLTVV.

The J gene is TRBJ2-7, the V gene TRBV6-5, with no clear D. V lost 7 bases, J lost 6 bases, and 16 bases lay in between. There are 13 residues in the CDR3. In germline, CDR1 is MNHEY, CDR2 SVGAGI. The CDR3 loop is CASTLTRGGEQYF. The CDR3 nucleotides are TGTGCCAGCACTCTTACGCGAGGTGGCGAGCAGTACTTC.

Here the CDR3 DNA reads TGTGCCAGCAGCCGTGCGAATAGGGTGGCAGGGGGAAGTGGCTACACCTTC. Its protein product is CASSRANRVAGGSGYTF. This chain connects TRBV7-8 to TRBJ1-2; the match to TRBD1 covers 7 bases. Losses at the gene ends were 5 bases for V and 7 bases for J; bases not matched to a gene: 19. This CDR3 spans 17 amino acids. The germline CDR1 and CDR2 sequences are SGHVS and FQNEAQ.

Here the CDR3 reads CASSFRAYEQYF. CDR3 in DNA: TGTGCCAGCAGTTTCCGGGCCTACGAGCAGTACTTC. The chain carries TRBV28 and TRBJ2-7; D gene uncertain. The germline gives CDR1 MDHEN, CDR2 SYDVKM. The CDR3 runs to 12 residues. V was shortened by 3 bases and J by 2 bases, with 5 bases between the two germline ends.

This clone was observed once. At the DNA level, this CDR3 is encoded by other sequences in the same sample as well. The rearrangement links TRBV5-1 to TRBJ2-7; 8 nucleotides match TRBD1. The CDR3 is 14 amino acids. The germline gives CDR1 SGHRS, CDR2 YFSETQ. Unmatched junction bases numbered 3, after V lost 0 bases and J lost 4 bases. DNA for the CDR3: TGCGCCAGCAGCTTGGGACAGGGGATTTACGAGCAGTACTTC. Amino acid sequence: CASSLGQGIYEQYF.

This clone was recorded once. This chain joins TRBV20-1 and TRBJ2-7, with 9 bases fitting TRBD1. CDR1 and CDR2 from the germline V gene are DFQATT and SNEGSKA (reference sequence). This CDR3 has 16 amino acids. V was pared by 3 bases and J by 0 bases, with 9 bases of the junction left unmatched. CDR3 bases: TGCAGTGCTAGTGACCTTGACAGGGGGAGCTCCTACGAGCAGTACTTC. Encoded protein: CSASDLDRGSSYEQYF.